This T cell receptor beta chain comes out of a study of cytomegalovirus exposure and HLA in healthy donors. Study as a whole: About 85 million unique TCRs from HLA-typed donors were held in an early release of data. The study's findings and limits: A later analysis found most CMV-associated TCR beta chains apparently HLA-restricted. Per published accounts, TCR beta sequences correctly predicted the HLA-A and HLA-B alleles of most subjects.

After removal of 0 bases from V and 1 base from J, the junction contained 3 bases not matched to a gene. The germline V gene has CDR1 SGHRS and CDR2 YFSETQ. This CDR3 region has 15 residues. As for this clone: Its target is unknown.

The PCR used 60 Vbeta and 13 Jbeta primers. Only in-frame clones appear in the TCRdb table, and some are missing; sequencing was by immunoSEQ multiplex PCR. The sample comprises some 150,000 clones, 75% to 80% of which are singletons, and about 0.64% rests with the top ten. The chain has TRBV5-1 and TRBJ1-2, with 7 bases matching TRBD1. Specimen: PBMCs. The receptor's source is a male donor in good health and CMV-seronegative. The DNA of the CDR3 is TGCGCCAGCAGCTTGGGACAGGGTTTTAACTATGGCTACACCTTC. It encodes CASSLGQGFNYGYTF.